Listed below are T cell receptor beta chains from one sample, sequenced in a study of tumor-infiltrating lymphocytes in localized non-small cell lung cancer. Using immunoSEQ multiplex PCR, the repertoire was profiled, and TCRdb retains in-frame clones only, with some absent. Seen here are just under 30,000 clones, 80% to 90% observed once, and the top ten hold under 2.5%. The sample comprised lung tumor tissue. The receptors were gathered from a human donor with non-small cell lung cancer. Each CDR3 is given with its conserved first and last residue. The D gene is left open where the match is weak. Clone size appears in some rows only: once, few, many, or a class for an expanded clone.

- - TRBJ2-1 TRBV11-2 CASSLDVQGGNEQFF TGTGCCAGCAGCTTAGACGTGCAGGGCGGGAATGAGCAGTTCTTC
TRBD2 - TRBJ2-7 TRBV2 CASRRTSGVYEQYF TGTGCCAGCAGACGGACTAGCGGGGTCTACGAGCAGTACTTC
TRBD1 few TRBJ1-1 TRBV18 CASGEGATNTEAFF TGTGCCAGCGGAGAGGGGGCAACTAACACTGAAGCTTTCTTT
- - TRBJ2-1 TRBV6-5 CASSSQGGWFF TGTGCCAGCAGTTCACAGGGGGGGTGGTTCTTC
- - TRBJ2-7 TRBV2 CASSENRDYGEQYF TGTGCCAGCAGTGAGAACAGGGATTATGGCGAGCAGTACTTC
TRBD1 few TRBJ1-1 TRBV10-3 CAPPRDRGVRGTEAFF TGTGCCCCGCCCCGGGACAGGGGAGTCCGGGGCACTGAAGCTTTCTTT
- - TRBJ2-3 TRBV5-6 CASSSVGGALSTDTQYF TGTGCCAGCAGCTCAGTGGGGGGGGCTTTGAGCACAGATACGCAGTATTTT
- - TRBJ1-1 TRBV5-1 CASSLATGYTEAFF TGCGCCAGCAGCCTGGCAACAGGGTACACTGAAGCTTTCTTT
- - TRBJ1-3 TRBV30 CAWGALFSGNTIYF TGTGCCTGGGGGGCCCTGTTCTCTGGAAACACCATATATTTT
TRBD1 - TRBJ2-5 TRBV9 CASSVAPGGRETQYF TGTGCCAGCAGCGTAGCCCCAGGGGGCAGAGAGACCCAGTACTTC
- - TRBJ2-7 TRBV23-1 CASSHCSSYEQYF TGCGCCAGCAGTCATTGTAGCTCCTACGAGCAGTACTTC
- - TRBJ2-3 TRBV5-4 CASSPMTSGTDTQYF TGTGCCAGCAGCCCCATGACCTCCGGCACAGATACGCAGTATTTT
- - TRBJ2-7 TRBV9 CASSGSERTASYEQYF TGTGCCAGCAGCGGCAGTGAAAGGACGGCCTCCTACGAGCAGTACTTC
TRBD1 - TRBJ1-6 TRBV2 CASRVQGSNSPLHF TGTGCCAGCAGGGTACAGGGGTCTAATTCACCCCTCCACTTT
TRBD2 - TRBJ2-2 TRBV9 CASSPRGGAGTGELFF TGTGCCAGCAGCCCCCGGGGGGGGGCGGGGACCGGGGAGCTGTTTTTT
- - TRBJ1-6 TRBV28 CASPPYSPLHF TGTGCCAGCCCCCCCTACTCACCCCTCCACTTT
- - TRBJ1-2 TRBV6-1 CASNGQRTTNYGYTF TGTGCCAGCAATGGACAGCGGACTACTAACTATGGCTACACCTTC
- medium-sized TRBJ1-1 TRBV28 CASRYRYTEAFF TGTGCCAGCAGGTACAGGTACACTGAAGCTTTCTTT
- - TRBJ2-2 TRBV2 CASSLGTGELFF TGTGCCAGCAGCCTCGGGACAGGGGAGCTGTTTTTT
- - TRBJ1-5 TRBV28 CASSLFRTAHSNQPQHF TGTGCCAGCAGTTTATTTCGGACAGCTCATAGCAATCAGCCCCAGCATTTT
- - TRBJ2-7 TRBV27 CASSLKEQYF TGTGCCAGCAGTTTAAAAGAGCAGTACTTC
TRBD1 - TRBJ2-5 TRBV6-5 CASSDRGVWETQYF TGTGCCAGCAGTGACAGGGGGGTCTGGGAGACCCAGTACTTC
TRBD2 once TRBJ2-3 TRBV5-6 CASSLDGTSSYF TGTGCCAGCAGCTTGGATGGGACTAGTTCGTATTTT
- - TRBJ2-5 TRBV4-1 CASSQGAGQETQYF TGCGCCAGCAGCCAAGGGGCAGGACAAGAGACCCAGTACTTC
TRBD1 - TRBJ1-4 TRBV5-1 CASSSSGQGFNEKLFF TGCGCCAGCAGCTCGTCTGGACAGGGCTTTAATGAAAAACTGTTTTTT
- - TRBJ1-5 TRBV30 CAWRSQVLNQPQHF TGTGCCTGGAGATCTCAGGTTTTAAATCAGCCCCAGCATTTT
- once TRBJ1-6 TRBV6-4 CASKQGNNSPLHF TGTGCCAGCAAGCAGGGGAATAATTCACCCCTCCACTTT
TRBD1 - TRBJ2-5 TRBV10-3 CAISDRGRETQYF TGTGCCATCAGTGACAGGGGGCGGGAGACCCAGTACTTC
- few TRBJ2-7 TRBV23-1 CASSPGGTDERYEQYF TGCGCCAGCAGTCCGGGGGGGACAGACGAACGCTACGAGCAGTACTTC
- - TRBJ1-6 TRBV7-9 CASSFGYNSPLHF TGTGCCAGCAGCTTTGGGTATAATTCACCCCTCCACTTT
TRBD1 - TRBJ1-6 TRBV5-6 CASSLDRGQSSPLHF TGTGCCAGCAGCTTGGACAGGGGGCAGAGTTCACCCCTCCACTTT
- - TRBJ1-3 TRBV11-1 CASSFEQPISGNTIYF TGTGCCAGCAGCTTCGAACAGCCCATCTCTGGAAACACCATATATTTT
- - TRBJ2-3 TRBV7-9 CASSLGRASTDTQYF TGTGCCAGCAGCCTGGGGCGGGCCAGCACAGATACGCAGTATTTT
- - TRBJ1-3 TRBV5-1 CASRGDGNTIYF TGCGCCAGCAGGGGGGATGGAAACACCATATATTTT
- - TRBJ2-1 TRBV9 CASSEGGGYNEQFF TGTGCCAGCAGTGAGGGGGGTGGCTACAATGAGCAGTTCTTC
TRBD1 - TRBJ1-2 TRBV18 CASSQLTGVGYTF TGTGCCAGCTCACAGCTGACAGGGGTCGGCTACACCTTC
- - TRBJ1-3 TRBV4-1 CASSQDRQGLSSGNTIYF TGCGCCAGCAGCCAAGATCGTCAGGGGCTCAGCTCTGGAAACACCATATATTTT
- - TRBJ1-1 TRBV7-8 CASRETGNTEAFF TGTGCCAGCAGAGAAACGGGGAACACTGAAGCTTTCTTT
TRBD1 - TRBJ1-4 TRBV7-9 CASSLGTGNEKLFF TGTGCCAGCAGCTTAGGGACAGGGAACGAAAAACTGTTTTTT
TRBD1 - TRBJ1-2 TRBV2 CASSVEQGYGYTF TGTGCCAGCAGTGTAGAACAGGGGTATGGCTACACCTTC
- - TRBJ2-2 TRBV13 CASSGPLPNTGELFF TGTGCCAGCAGCGGACCCCTTCCGAACACCGGGGAGCTGTTTTTT
- - TRBJ1-4 TRBV7-2 CASSPRGEENEKLFF TGTGCCAGCAGCCCTCGTGGCGAGGAGAATGAAAAACTGTTTTTT
- - TRBJ2-3 TRBV30 CAWTPGLTDTQYF TGTGCCTGGACACCGGGACTTACAGATACGCAGTATTTT
- - TRBJ2-7 TRBV9 CASSSDRYEQYF TGTGCCAGCAGCTCCGACAGATACGAGCAGTACTTC
TRBD2 - TRBJ2-1 TRBV7-8 CASSLSSSGGRNEQFF TGTGCCAGCAGCTTATCGTCTAGCGGGGGGAGGAATGAGCAGTTCTTC
- - TRBJ1-5 TRBV5-5 CASSLDYSGANQPQHF TGTGCCAGCAGCTTGGATTACTCGGGGGCGAATCAGCCCCAGCATTTT
- few TRBJ1-5 TRBV27 CASSPEGQFNQPQHF TGTGCCAGCAGTCCCGAAGGACAGTTCAATCAGCCCCAGCATTTT
TRBD1 - TRBJ1-5 TRBV27 CASSLSTGLNQPQHF TGTGCCAGCAGTTTATCGACAGGGCTGAATCAGCCCCAGCATTTT
- - TRBJ2-1 TRBV9 CASSVESANNEQFF TGTGCCAGCAGCGTAGAGTCAGCAAACAATGAGCAGTTCTTC
- - TRBJ2-5 TRBV5-1 CASSLNGQETQYF TGCGCCAGCAGCTTGAATGGACAAGAGACCCAGTACTTC
- - TRBJ2-3 TRBV5-6 CASSYGQSTDTQYF TGTGCCAGCAGCTATGGGCAAAGCACAGATACGCAGTATTTT
TRBD1 - TRBJ1-2 TRBV20-1 CSEGGDYGYTF TGCAGTGAAGGGGGCGACTATGGCTACACCTTC
TRBD1 - TRBJ1-5 TRBV28 CASSFGTGGQPQHF TGTGCCAGCAGTTTTGGGACAGGGGGCCAGCCCCAGCATTTT
TRBD1 - TRBJ1-6 TRBV6-5 CASRVGQGFRSPLHF TGTGCCAGCAGGGTGGGACAGGGATTTCGTTCACCCCTCCACTTT
- few TRBJ2-7 TRBV29-1 CSVRLNYEQYF TGCAGCGTTCGGTTAAACTACGAGCAGTACTTC
TRBD1 - TRBJ2-7 TRBV27 CASSFAGGASYEQYF TGTGCCAGCAGTTTTGCAGGGGGCGCCTCCTACGAGCAGTACTTC
- - TRBJ2-7 TRBV4-3 CASSQELGTSEQYF TGCGCCAGCAGCCAAGAATTAGGGACATCCGAGCAGTACTTC
- few TRBJ2-5 TRBV18 CASSYQETQYF TGTGCCAGCTCATACCAAGAGACCCAGTACTTC